This passage covers 18 T cell receptor beta chains from one sample sequenced in a study of blood T cell repertoires in COVID-19. Assay used: immunoSEQ multiplex PCR; TCRdb lists only in-frame clones, some missing. The top ten clones hold roughly 12% of a sample with around 50,000 clones, approximately 83% of them seen once. Material for sequencing was peripheral blood. All receptors come from an older man with COVID-19, enrolled during active disease.

This chain links TRBV5-4 with TRBJ2-7; TRBD1 agrees at 7 bases. V dropped 4 bases and J dropped 3; count of bases not matched to a gene: 4. There are 13 residues in the CDR3. The germline CDR1 and CDR2 sequences are SGHNT and YYREEE (reference sequence). CDR3 sequence (DNA): TGTGCCAGCAGCCCGGGACAGAACTACGAGCAGTACTTC. Translating it yields CASSPGQNYEQYF. Using reference TRBV5-4 and TRBJ2-7 for the parts outside the CDR3, the full variable domain is ETGVTQSPTHLIKTRGQQVTLRCSSQSGHNTVSWYQQALGQGPQFIFQYYREEENGRGNFPPRFSGLQFPNYSSELNVNALELDDSALYLCASSPGQNYEQYFGPGTRLTVT.

This clone has just one count. The rearrangement joins TRBV5-4 to TRBJ2-2, with 10 positions matching TRBD2. Looked up from germline, CDR1 is SGHNT and CDR2 is YYREEE (reference sequence). J was trimmed by 3 bases and V by 4 bases; bases with no gene match: 6. This CDR3 spans 16 amino acids. Here the CDR3 reads CASSGSGGAHTGELFF. Here the CDR3 DNA reads TGTGCCAGCAGCGGGAGCGGGGGGGCCCACACCGGGGAGCTGTTTTTT.

This chain links TRBV7-2 with TRBJ2-7, with 16 bases fitting TRBD2. This CDR3 contains 18 residues. The junction had 8 bases not matched to a gene; V was cut back by 1 base and J by 5 bases. Per germline, CDR1 SGHTA and CDR2 FQGNSA. CDR3 sequence (DNA): TGTGCCAGCAGCTTAGTCCCGGGACTAGCGGGAGGGCCCCACGAGCAGTACGTC. Its protein is CASSLVPGLAGGPHEQYV.

The chain couples TRBV4-1 to TRBJ1-1; maybe TRBD1 (6 bases). V was clipped by 3 bases and J by 1 base, with 18 bases between them. The CDR3 has 17 residues. Looked up from germline, CDR1 is MGHRA and CDR2 is YSYEKL. The CDR3 loop is CASSQQMAGGQNTEAFF. CDR3 DNA: TGCGCCAGCAGCCAGCAGATGGCGGGGGGCCAGAACACTGAAGCTTTCTTT.

This clone was counted a single time. This chain links TRBV2 with TRBJ2-7, with a possible D match to TRBD1 (5 bases). The CDR3 extends over 16 amino acids. Trimming shortened V by 0 bases and J by 7 bases, and 19 bases separated the two germline ends. Germline assignment: CDR1 SNHLY and CDR2 FYNNEI. The CDR3 is CASSEALRIGKGEQYF. CDR3 nucleotides: TGTGCCAGCAGTGAAGCATTAAGAATTGGGAAGGGGGAGCAGTACTTC.

The CDR3 bases are TGTGCCAGCAGTGTCGGACAGGGATACGAGCAGTACGTC. Translating gives CASSVGQGYEQYV. The chain joins TRBV25-1 to TRBJ2-7; TRBD1 agrees at 8 bases. This CDR3 is built from 13 residues. After removal of 4 bases from V and 4 bases from J, the junction contained 3 bases not matched to a gene. Per germline, CDR1 MGHDK and CDR2 SYGVNS.

The J gene is TRBJ1-2, the V gene TRBV30, with TRBD1 as a possible D gene (6 bases). The CDR3 sequence is 15 residues long. V was cut by 1 base and J by 1 base, with 13 bases left in between. Germline CDR1 GTSNPN, CDR2 SVGIG (reference sequence). The CDR3 loop is CAWSASTGFNYGYTF. In DNA form, the CDR3 reads TGTGCCTGGAGTGCCTCGACAGGCTTTAACTATGGCTACACCTTC.

The chain has TRBV6-5 and TRBJ1-1; TRBD1 is a possible D gene (6 bases). Germline V gene sequence: CDR1 MNHEY, CDR2 SVGAGI. Trimming took off 6 bases at V and 1 base at J, with 12 bases between the two ends. The CDR3 runs to 14 residues. The chain's CDR3 is CASSLTQGNTEAFF. In DNA, the CDR3 is TGTGCCAGCAGCCTAACACAGGGGAACACTGAAGCTTTCTTT.

The V call is TRBV10-3, the J call TRBJ2-7, with a tentative D call TRBD2 (5 bases). Germline CDR1 ENHRY, CDR2 SYGVKD. The CDR3 is made up of 13 amino acids. With 2 bases removed from V and 2 bases from J, the gap between germline ends came to 7 bases. This CDR3 is CAISEPGTYEQYV. The CDR3 coding sequence is TGTGCCATCAGTGAGCCCGGGACCTACGAGCAGTACGTC.

The sample holds one count of this clone. The chain couples TRBV30 to TRBJ2-7; 7 positions match TRBD2. The CDR3 extends over 12 amino acids. With V trimmed by 2 bases and J by 6 bases, 4 bases remained unmatched. Per the germline V gene, CDR1 is GTSNPN and CDR2 is SVGIG (reference sequence). In DNA, the CDR3 is TGTGCCTGGAGTTCGTGGGGGGGCGAGCAGTACGTC. It specifies CAWSSWGGEQYV.

This sequence joins TRBV5-1 and TRBJ2-2; 9 positions agree with TRBD1. V trimming: 4 bases; J trimming: 6 bases; junction bases outside the gene matches: 4. The CDR3 extends over 14 amino acids. Germline CDR1 is SGHRS and CDR2 is YFSETQ. CDR3 bases: TGCGCCAGCAGCGTACAGGGGGCCCCCGGGGAGCTGTTTTTT. Protein: CASSVQGAPGELFF.

The CDR3 coding sequence is TGTGCCAGCAGCCGGGGGGGATCGGGTGAAAAACTGTTTTTT. Amino acids: CASSRGGSGEKLFF. The rearrangement uses TRBV5-8 and TRBJ1-4, with TRBD1 as a possible D gene (5 bases). Per the germline V gene, CDR1 is SGHTS and CDR2 is YDEGEE. Trimming shortened V by 4 bases and J by 7 bases, and 14 bases separated the two germline ends. The CDR3 is 14 residues long. Based on the CDR3 plus reference TRBV5-8 and TRBJ1-4, the full variable domain is EAGVTQSPTHLIKTRGQQATLRCSPISGHTSVYWYQQALGLGLQFLLWYDEGEERNRGNFPPRFSGRQFPNYSSELNVNALELEDSALYLCASSRGGSGEKLFFGSGTQLSVL.

The chain uses TRBV24-1 and TRBJ1-5, with D unresolved. The CDR3 spans 11 residues. From germline, CDR1 is KGHDR and CDR2 SFDVKD. With 10 bases removed from V and 7 bases from J, the gap between germline ends came to 10 bases. CDR3 DNA: TGTGCCACGGTAAGCCCCCAGCCCCAGCATTTT. Translating gives CATVSPQPQHF.

This clone was observed once. The chain combines TRBV7-9 with TRBJ1-1; D is ambiguous. V gave up 1 base and J gave up 6 bases, with 12 bases separating them. CDR3 size: 14 residues. From germline, CDR1 is SEHNR and CDR2 FQNEAQ (reference sequence). DNA for the CDR3: TGTGCCAGCAGCTTAGGGGCCGGCTCGGCTGAAGCTTTCTTT. Protein: CASSLGAGSAEAFF.

The genes are TRBV19 and TRBJ1-5, with a possible D match to TRBD1 (6 bases). Germline V lookup: CDR1 LNHDA, CDR2 SQIVND (reference sequence). The ends were cut back, 4 bases at V and 5 bases at J, with 15 bases in the middle. This CDR3 contains 15 residues. CDR3 in amino acids: CASSRGGGDDQPQHF. The CDR3 nucleotides are TGTGCCAGTAGTAGGGGAGGGGGGGACGATCAGCCCCAGCATTTT. Variable domain in full (rest from reference TRBV19 and TRBJ1-5): DGGITQSPKYLFRKEGQNVTLSCEQNLNHDAMYWYRQDPGQGLRLIYYSQIVNDFQKGDIAEGYSVSREKKESFPLTVTSAQKNPTAFYLCASSRGGGDDQPQHFGDGTRLSIL.

The genes are TRBV3-1 (or the pseudogene TRBV3-2) and TRBJ1-5, with TRBD1 as a possible D gene (5 bases). With 3 bases removed from V and 6 bases from J, the gap between germline ends came to 15 bases. The CDR3 has 15 amino acids. Germline values: CDR1 LGHDT, CDR2 YNNKEL (reference sequence). The CDR3 reads CASSQGPREGQPQHF. CDR3 DNA: TGTGCCAGCAGCCAGGGTCCCAGGGAGGGTCAGCCCCAGCATTTT.

V is TRBV4-3 and J is TRBJ1-1; D remains unclear. Germline values: CDR1 LGHNA, CDR2 YSLEER. This CDR3 comprises 20 residues. The V gene lost 0 bases and the J gene lost 2 bases, with 25 bases spanning the gap. The CDR3 is CASSQEGVLSRWRRNTEAFF. Written as DNA, the CDR3 is TGCGCCAGCAGCCAAGAAGGTGTCTTAAGCCGGTGGAGACGAAACACTGAAGCTTTCTTT.

The CDR3 DNA sequence: TGTGCCAGCAGCGCACAGGGGTTTGGCAATCAGCCCCAGCATTTT. Translating it yields CASSAQGFGNQPQHF. The chain has TRBV9 and TRBJ1-5; 7 positions match TRBD1. The CDR3 length is 15 residues. V lost 3 bases, J lost 2 bases, and 5 bases stayed unmatched. Germline CDR1 SGDLS, CDR2 YYNGEE.